This is a list of T cell receptor beta chains from one sample in a study of T cells after yellow fever vaccination. TCRdb redid the calling of the 5' RACE reads with MiXCR, one entry per CDR3 protein. The sample carries some 300,000 distinct CDR3 sequences, approximately 10% recorded once. This specimen was CD4+ T cells sorted from PBMCs, taken 5 days after the yellow fever booster vaccination. The receptors were sampled from a man between 18 and 35 years old who received the YFV17D yellow fever vaccine. CDR3s include the opening cysteine and the closing phenylalanine or tryptophan. Each record gives: D gene, V gene, J gene, clone size, CDR3 DNA, CDR3 protein. The D gene is left open where the match is weak. For some rows the clone size is stated as once, few or many, or as a class when expanded; others skip it.

TRBD1	TRBV5-1	TRBJ1-2	few	TGCGCCAGCAGCCCCCCGGACAGGGGAAACTATGGCTACACCTTC	CASSPPDRGNYGYTF
.	TRBV2	TRBJ2-3	.	TGTGCCAGCATGGGCCTAGTTTTCACAGATACGCAGTATTTT	CASMGLVFTDTQYF
.	TRBV20-1	TRBJ2-5	few	TGCAGTGCTAGAGTTCTATCAGCGGGTCAAGAGACCCAGTACTTC	CSARVLSAGQETQYF
.	TRBV7-8	TRBJ2-1	many	TGTGCCAGCAGCTTAGCAGGCTCCTACAATGAGCAGTTCTTC	CASSLAGSYNEQFF
.	TRBV20-1	TRBJ1-3	.	TGCAGTGCGGTTCCAGCGGAACACTCTGGAAACACCATATATTTT	CSAVPAEHSGNTIYF
.	TRBV30	TRBJ1-5	.	TGTGCCTCGGCCTGGGCGGACTCTGATCAGCCCCAGCATTTT	CASAWADSDQPQHF
.	TRBV4-3	TRBJ1-2	few	TGCGCCAGCAGCAGCGGGGCCTATGGCTACACCTTC	CASSSGAYGYTF
TRBD2	TRBV20-1	TRBJ2-1	many	TGCAGTGCCAGGGGCGGGGGGGCAAGGTACAATGAGCAGTTCTTC	CSARGGGARYNEQFF
TRBD1	TRBV5-5	TRBJ1-1	many	TGTGCCAGCAGCTTGGAGGGACAGGGGGACAGGGAAGCTTTCTTT	CASSLEGQGDREAFF
TRBD2	TRBV7-2	TRBJ2-3	.	TGTGCCAGCAGTTACTCCATTCGGGCGGGGGGTAGACCTAGCACAGATACGCAGTATTTT	CASSYSIRAGGRPSTDTQYF
.	TRBV29-1	TRBJ2-5	many	TGCAGCGTTAGTGCAATTCTAGAGACCCAGTACTTC	CSVSAILETQYF
.	TRBV25-1	TRBJ2-4	.	TGTGCCAGCAGCGGGGGGCGCGACATTCAGTACTTC	CASSGGRDIQYF
TRBD1	TRBV28	TRBJ1-5	few	TGTGCCAGCGTAGAACAGGGGACCATGTATCAGCCCCAGCATTTT	CASVEQGTMYQPQHF
.	TRBV4-2	TRBJ1-5	many	TGTGCCAGCAGCCAAGATTATGCGGGTAGCAATCAGCCCCAGCATTTT	CASSQDYAGSNQPQHF
TRBD2	TRBV7-2	TRBJ2-1	many	TGTGCCGTCCGGGGGGGCCGTGAGCAGTTCTTC	CAVRGGREQFF
TRBD1	TRBV30	TRBJ1-2	.	TGTGCCTGGAGTGTCCTAAACCAGGGGGGCCTCTATGGCTACACCTTC	CAWSVLNQGGLYGYTF
.	TRBV11-3	TRBJ1-4	few	TGTGCCAGCACCCCCTCCGAGGGGGATAGTTGGGAAAAACTGTTTTTT	CASTPSEGDSWEKLFF
.	TRBV12-5	TRBJ1-3	.	TGTGCTAGTGGTCGGACCGAAGAGAGCTCAAGCTCTGGAAACACCATATATTTT	CASGRTEESSSSGNTIYF
.	TRBV5-1	TRBJ2-2	many	TGCGCCAGCAGCCCGCAACTCACAGGGCTTCAGGACACCGGGGAGCTGTTTTTT	CASSPQLTGLQDTGELFF
TRBD1	TRBV4-2	TRBJ1-6	many	TGTGCCAGCAGCCAACCACAGGGGTCACCCCTCCACTTT	CASSQPQGSPLHF
TRBD1	TRBV7-9	TRBJ1-1	many	TGTGCCAGCAGCTTATCAGGGGGCCAACCTTTAACTGAAGCTTTCTTT	CASSLSGGQPLTEAFF
.	TRBV12-3/TRBV12-4	TRBJ2-7	few	TGTGCCAGCACTATACGGAGGGACTACGAGCAGTACTTC	CASTIRRDYEQYF
TRBD2	TRBV4-2	TRBJ2-2	.	TGTGCCAGCAGCCAAGTTCATGCGGGGGTGCCCGGGGAGCTGTTTTTT	CASSQVHAGVPGELFF
.	TRBV2	TRBJ1-4	few	TGTGCCAGCAGCGCGGAGGGGGGCCGGGGCCGTTTT	CASSAEGGRGRF
TRBD1	TRBV6-2/TRBV6-3	TRBJ1-2	few	TGTGGGACAGGGCATAACTATGGCTACACCTTC	CGTGHNYGYTF
.	TRBV29-1	TRBJ1-4	many	TGCAGCGCAGGGGCAACTAATGAAAAACTGTTTTTT	CSAGATNEKLFF
.	TRBV5-1	TRBJ2-4	many	TGCGTCAGCAGTAGGGGACTCGGCAACATTCAGTACTTC	CVSSRGLGNIQYF
.	TRBV12-3/TRBV12-4	TRBJ1-5	.	TGTGCCAGCAGCCTAGCTTGGGTAGGTCAGCCCCAGCATTTT	CASSLAWVGQPQHF
TRBD2	TRBV20-1	TRBJ2-4	.	TGCAGTGCGAGGCTGAAGGGACTAGCGGGGGTTAAGTACTTC	CSARLKGLAGVKYF
.	TRBV5-5	TRBJ2-1	few	TGTGCCAGCAGCTCCATGGCCAGCAATGAGCAGTTCTTC	CASSSMASNEQFF
.	TRBV18	TRBJ2-1	.	TGTGCCAGCTCACCATCTATAGCTTTACAGGAGCAGTTCTTC	CASSPSIALQEQFF
.	TRBV18	TRBJ1-2	many	TGTGCCAGCAGTCCCCCGGGTGACTATGGCTACACCTTC	CASSPPGDYGYTF
TRBD2	TRBV20-1	TRBJ2-1	few	TGCAGTGCTCCAATCAACGGGGGACTAGCGGGGGGCGAGCAGTTCTTC	CSAPINGGLAGGEQFF
.	TRBV20-1	TRBJ1-1	many	TGCAGTGCTAGAGATCCGAGCGGGGGAGACGCTGAAGCTTTCTTT	CSARDPSGGDAEAFF
.	TRBV3-1	TRBJ1-1	few	TGTGCCAGCAGCGGGCGGGGGCGCACTGAAGCTTTCTTT	CASSGRGRTEAFF
.	TRBV20-1	TRBJ2-3	.	TGCAGTGCTGCGGGGGCCCCTAGTTTTAATACGCAGTATTTT	CSAAGAPSFNTQYF
.	TRBV10-3	TRBJ2-7	few	TGTGCCATCATGGGCGGGGTTACTGACGAGCAGTACTTC	CAIMGGVTDEQYF
TRBD2	TRBV27	TRBJ2-3	few	TGTGCCAGCAGACACCCGACGGGACTAGCGGGGAGCACAGATACGCAGTATTTT	CASRHPTGLAGSTDTQYF
.	TRBV20-1	TRBJ2-1	.	TGCAGTGCTAGAGATGGTAGATACCATGAGCAGTTCTTC	CSARDGRYHEQFF
.	TRBV7-6	TRBJ2-5	.	TGTGCCAGCAGCTTAGACGGTAGCCGCCAAGAGACCCAGTACTTC	CASSLDGSRQETQYF
TRBD1	TRBV12-3/TRBV12-4	TRBJ1-1	.	TGTGCCAGCACCTTACAGGGGGTTAGCACTGAAGCTTTCTTT	CASTLQGVSTEAFF
.	TRBV20-1	TRBJ2-3	few	TGCAGTGCTAGAGTTTTTCAGGGATTGGATACGCAGTATTTT	CSARVFQGLDTQYF
TRBD1	TRBV6-5	TRBJ1-4	.	TGTGCCAGCAGGTCCGGGACAGGGAATGAAAAACTGTTTTTT	CASRSGTGNEKLFF
.	TRBV29-1	TRBJ2-2	.	TGCAGCGTGGACTTCTCGAACACCGGGGAGCTGTTTTTT	CSVDFSNTGELFF
TRBD2	TRBV11-2	TRBJ2-3	.	TGTGCCAGCAGCCGCGGGGGGGGGTTTCAAGATACGCAGTATTTT	CASSRGGGFQDTQYF
TRBD2	TRBV6-4	TRBJ2-5	few	TGTGCCAGCAGTGACCGAGCGGGGTCGGAGACCCAGTACTTC	CASSDRAGSETQYF
.	TRBV7-3	TRBJ2-7	.	TGTGCCAGCAGCTTAATGGGGGGCTACGAGCAGTACTTC	CASSLMGGYEQYF
.	TRBV24-1	TRBJ2-3	few	TGTGCCACCAGTGATTTGGCGGGAAAGGCAACAGATACGCAGTATTTT	CATSDLAGKATDTQYF